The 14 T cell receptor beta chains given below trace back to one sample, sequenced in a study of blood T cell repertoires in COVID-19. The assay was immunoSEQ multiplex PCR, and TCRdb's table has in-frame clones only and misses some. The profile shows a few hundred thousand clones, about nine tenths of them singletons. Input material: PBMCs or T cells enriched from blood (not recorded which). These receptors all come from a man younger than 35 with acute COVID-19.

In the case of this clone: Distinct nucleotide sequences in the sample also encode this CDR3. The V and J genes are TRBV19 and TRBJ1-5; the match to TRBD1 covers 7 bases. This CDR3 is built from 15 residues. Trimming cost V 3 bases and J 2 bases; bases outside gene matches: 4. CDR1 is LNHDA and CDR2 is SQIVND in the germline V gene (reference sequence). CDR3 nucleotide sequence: TGTGCCAGTAGTATTCAAGGGGGCGGCAATCAGCCCCAGCATTTT. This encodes CASSIQGGGNQPQHF. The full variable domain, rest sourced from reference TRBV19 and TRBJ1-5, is DGGITQSPKYLFRKEGQNVTLSCEQNLNHDAMYWYRQDPGQGLRLIYYSQIVNDFQKGDIAEGYSVSREKKESFPLTVTSAQKNPTAFYLCASSIQGGGNQPQHFGDGTRLSIL.

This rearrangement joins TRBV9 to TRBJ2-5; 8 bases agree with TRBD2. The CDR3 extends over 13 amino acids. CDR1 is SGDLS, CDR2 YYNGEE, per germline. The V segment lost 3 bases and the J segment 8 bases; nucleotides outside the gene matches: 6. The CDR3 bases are TGTGCCAGCAGCGCCGATAGCGGGGCAACCCAGTACTTC. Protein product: CASSADSGATQYF.

The CDR3 bases are TGTGCCAGCAGTACAGGGACAGGACTACGAGCGCAGTACTTC. Amino acid sequence: CASSTGTGLRAQYF. V gene TRBV27 combines with J gene TRBJ2-7, with TRBD1 matching over 8 bases. V lost 5 bases and J lost 9; bases outside the gene matches: 12. Germline CDR1 MNHEY, CDR2 SMNVEV (reference sequence). The CDR3 is 14 amino acids.

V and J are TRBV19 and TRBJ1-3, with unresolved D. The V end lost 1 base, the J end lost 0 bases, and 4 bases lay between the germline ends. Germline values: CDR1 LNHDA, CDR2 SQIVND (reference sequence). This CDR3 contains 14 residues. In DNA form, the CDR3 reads TGTGCCAGTAGTATAGCAGTCTCTGGAAACACCATATATTTT. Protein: CASSIAVSGNTIYF.

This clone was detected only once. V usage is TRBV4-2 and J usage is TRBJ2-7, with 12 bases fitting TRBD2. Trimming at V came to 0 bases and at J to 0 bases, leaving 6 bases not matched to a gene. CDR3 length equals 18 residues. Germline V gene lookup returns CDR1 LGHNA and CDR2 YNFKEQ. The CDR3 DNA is TGTGCCAGCAGCCAAGAGACTAGCGGGAGCTCTAGCTCCTACGAGCAGTACTTC. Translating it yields CASSQETSGSSSSYEQYF.

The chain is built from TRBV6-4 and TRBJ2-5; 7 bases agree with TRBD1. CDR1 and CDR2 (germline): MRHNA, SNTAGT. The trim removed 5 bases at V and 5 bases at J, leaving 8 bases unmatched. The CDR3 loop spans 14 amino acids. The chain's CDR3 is CASSMTGSQETQYF. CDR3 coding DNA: TGTGCCAGCAGTATGACAGGGTCGCAGGAGACCCAGTACTTC.

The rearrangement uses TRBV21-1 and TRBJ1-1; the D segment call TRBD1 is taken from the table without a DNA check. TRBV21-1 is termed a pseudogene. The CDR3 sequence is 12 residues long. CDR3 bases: TGTGCCAGCAGTACAGGGGACACTGAAGCTTTCTTT. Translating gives CASSTGDTEAFF.

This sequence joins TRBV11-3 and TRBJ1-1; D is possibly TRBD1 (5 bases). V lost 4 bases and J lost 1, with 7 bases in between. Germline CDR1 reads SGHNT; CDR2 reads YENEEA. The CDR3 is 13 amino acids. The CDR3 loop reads CASSWGGNTEAFF. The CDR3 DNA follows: TGTGCCAGCAGCTGGGGGGGGAACACTGAAGCTTTCTTT.

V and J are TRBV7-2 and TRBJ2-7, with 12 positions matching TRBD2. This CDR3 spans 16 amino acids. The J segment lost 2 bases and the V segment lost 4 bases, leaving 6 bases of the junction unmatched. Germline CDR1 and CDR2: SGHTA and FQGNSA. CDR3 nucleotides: TGTGCCAGCAGCTCGTGGACTAGCGGGGTTGCCTACGAGCAGTACTTC. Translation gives CASSSWTSGVAYEQYF. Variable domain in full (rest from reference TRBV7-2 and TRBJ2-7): GAGVSQSPSNKVTEKGKDVELRCDPISGHTALYWYRQSLGQGLEFLIYFQGNSAPDKSGLPSDRFSAERTGGSVSTLTIQRTQQEDSAVYLCASSSWTSGVAYEQYFGPGTRLTVT.

CDR3 loop: CASSFIAAGPTGELFF. In DNA form, the CDR3 reads TGTGCCAGCAGTTTTATTGCCGCAGGGCCCACCGGGGAGCTGTTTTTT. This chain joins TRBV28 and TRBJ2-2, with D possibly matching TRBD1 (5 bases). Germline assignment: CDR1 MDHEN and CDR2 SYDVKM. Trimming took 3 bases from V and 4 from J, leaving 15 bases between them. The CDR3 extends over 16 amino acids.

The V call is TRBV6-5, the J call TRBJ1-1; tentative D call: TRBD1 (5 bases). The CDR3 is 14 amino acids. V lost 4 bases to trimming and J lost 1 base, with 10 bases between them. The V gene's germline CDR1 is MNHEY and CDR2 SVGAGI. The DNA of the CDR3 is TGTGCCAGCAGTTCTTTTGGACAGAACACTGAAGCTTTCTTT. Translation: CASSSFGQNTEAFF.

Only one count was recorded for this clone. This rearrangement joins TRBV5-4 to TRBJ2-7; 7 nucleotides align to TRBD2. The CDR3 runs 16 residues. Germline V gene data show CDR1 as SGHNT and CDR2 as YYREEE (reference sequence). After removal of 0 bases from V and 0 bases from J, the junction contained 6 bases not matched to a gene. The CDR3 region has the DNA TGTGCCAGCAGCTTGGCTGCGGGAGCCTCCTCCTACGAGCAGTACTTC. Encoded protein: CASSLAAGASSYEQYF.

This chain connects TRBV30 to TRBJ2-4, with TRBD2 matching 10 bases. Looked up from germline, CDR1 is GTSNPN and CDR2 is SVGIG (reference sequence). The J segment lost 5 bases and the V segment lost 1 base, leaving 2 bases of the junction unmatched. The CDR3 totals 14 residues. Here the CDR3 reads CAWSEGLAENIQYF. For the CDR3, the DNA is TGTGCCTGGAGTGAAGGACTAGCGGAAAACATTCAGTACTTC.

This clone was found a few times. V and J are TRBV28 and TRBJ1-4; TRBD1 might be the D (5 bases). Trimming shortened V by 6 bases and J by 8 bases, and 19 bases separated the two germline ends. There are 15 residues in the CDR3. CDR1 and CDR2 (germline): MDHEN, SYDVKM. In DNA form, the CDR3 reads TGTGCCAGCAGCCTAGGTGGGGGGGTCTGGGAAAAACTGTTTTTT. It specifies CASSLGGGVWEKLFF.